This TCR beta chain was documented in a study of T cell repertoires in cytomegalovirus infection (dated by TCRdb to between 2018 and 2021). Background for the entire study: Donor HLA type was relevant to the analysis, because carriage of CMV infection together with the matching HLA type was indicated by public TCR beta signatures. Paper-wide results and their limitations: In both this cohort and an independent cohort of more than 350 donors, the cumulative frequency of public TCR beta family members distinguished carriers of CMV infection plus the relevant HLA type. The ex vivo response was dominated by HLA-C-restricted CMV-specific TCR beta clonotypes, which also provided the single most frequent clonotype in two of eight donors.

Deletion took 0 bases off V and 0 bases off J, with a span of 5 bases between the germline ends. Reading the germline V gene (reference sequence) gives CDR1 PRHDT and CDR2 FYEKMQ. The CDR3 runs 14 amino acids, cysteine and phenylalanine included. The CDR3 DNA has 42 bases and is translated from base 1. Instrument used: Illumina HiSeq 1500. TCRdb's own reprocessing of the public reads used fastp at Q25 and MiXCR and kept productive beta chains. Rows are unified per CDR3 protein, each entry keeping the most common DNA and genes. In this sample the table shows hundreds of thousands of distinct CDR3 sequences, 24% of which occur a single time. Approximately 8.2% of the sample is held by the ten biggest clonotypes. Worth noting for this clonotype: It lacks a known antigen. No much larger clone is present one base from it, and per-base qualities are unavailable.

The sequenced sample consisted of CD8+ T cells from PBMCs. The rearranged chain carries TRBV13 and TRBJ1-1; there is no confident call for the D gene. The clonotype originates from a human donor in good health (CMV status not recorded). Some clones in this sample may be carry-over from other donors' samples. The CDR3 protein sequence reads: CASSLGFLNTEAFF. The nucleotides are TGTGCCAGCAGCTTAGGCTTTTTGAACACTGAAGCTTTCTTT.